This record covers a single T cell receptor (beta chain). Antigen: not known. CDR1 and CDR2 from the germline V gene are MNHEY and SVGAGI. The CDR3 is made up of 15 amino acids. V was cut by 2 bases and J by 1 base, with 11 bases left in between. Data came from immunoSEQ multiplex PCR; TCRdb stores just in-frame clones and leaves some out. The table records 500,000 or so clones, 89% of them present only once. Indicated treatment: around 19 received Ad26.COV2.S at low or high dose, single or two shots; several received placebo; per-sample allocation not given. Samples came from day 63 after the first vaccine or placebo injection. Recruitment in Boston yielded a donor of adult age, 18-55 years. As its vector, the vaccine had Ad26, which expressed Wuhan-strain SARS-CoV-2 spike. This entry is derived from a study of Ad26.COV2.S vaccination and SARS-CoV-2 variants. In the study overall: Intramuscularly, Ad26.COV2.S was given either once or twice, 56 days apart. Study-wide findings and caveats: The authors reported substantial breadth in spike-specific CD8+ and CD4+ T cell responses after vaccination.

This specimen consisted of peripheral blood, obtained in a trial of Ad26.COV2.S vaccine versus placebo. The rearrangement joins TRBV6-5 to TRBJ1-1; D is perhaps TRBD1 (6 bases). The receptor's source is a person aged 18-65 years who received the Ad26.COV2.S COVID-19 vaccine or a placebo. CDR3 in amino acids: CASSYRGARNTEAFF. The CDR3 region has the DNA TGTGCCAGCAGTTACCGGGGGGCGAGGAACACTGAAGCTTTCTTT.